The 11 T cell receptor beta chains presented below share a single source sample, sequenced in a study of human T cells and chemical hapten exposure. Sample time point: patch test 1, 2 weeks after DPC sensitization. This sample's treatment: therapeutic diphenylcyclopropenone sensitization with weekly scalp DPC. TCRdb reprocessed the RACE reads with MiXCR, giving one entry per CDR3 protein. The profile shows some 180,000 distinct CDR3 sequences, 20% to 25% of them singletons. The sequencing used whole blood, collected in connection with sensitization to the hapten diphenylcyclopropenone (DPC). The source is a woman in her fifties or sixties with alopecia areata. Some clones in this sample may be carry-over from other donors' samples.

V and J are TRBV20-1 and TRBJ1-1; weak D call: TRBD1 (5 bases). From germline, CDR1 is DFQATT and CDR2 SNEGSKA (reference sequence). V lost 4 bases and J 6 bases, leaving 12 bases between the germline ends. This CDR3 is 12 amino acids long. This CDR3 is CSATIPGAEAFF. CDR3 nucleotides: TGCAGTGCTACAATCCCGGGGGCTGAAGCTTTCTTT.

This clonotype was detected a few times. The chain joins TRBV10-3 to TRBJ1-2; TRBD1 matches at 7 bases. The junction had 11 bases not matched to a gene; V was cut back by 6 bases and J by 7 bases. CDR1 and CDR2 from the germline V gene are ENHRY and SYGVKD. The CDR3 totals 14 residues. This CDR3 is CAIREKTGIRGYTF. The CDR3 DNA reads TGTGCCATCAGGGAAAAGACAGGGATTCGTGGCTACACCTTC.

This clonotype was recorded a few times. The chain recombines TRBV7-3 with TRBJ1-4; 10 bases fit TRBD1. The J segment lost 0 bases and the V segment lost 5 bases, leaving 0 bases of the junction unmatched. Germline V gives CDR1 SGHTA, CDR2 FQGTGA. This CDR3 comprises 15 residues. This CDR3 reads CASSGTGATNEKLFF. The DNA of the CDR3 is TGTGCCAGCAGCGGGACAGGGGCAACTAATGAAAAACTGTTTTTT. Based on the CDR3 plus reference TRBV7-3 and TRBJ1-4, the full variable domain is GAGVSQTPSNKVTEKGKYVELRCDPISGHTALYWYRQSLGQGPEFLIYFQGTGAADDSGLPNDRFFAVRPEGSVSTLKIQRTERGDSAVYLCASSGTGATNEKLFFGSGTQLSVL.

This clonotype has a handful of counts. The genes are TRBV2 and TRBJ2-3; D is undetermined. The CDR3 has 14 residues. V was shortened by 5 bases and J by 2 bases, with 11 bases between the two germline ends. Germline CDR1 is SNHLY and CDR2 is FYNNEI. Here the CDR3 reads CASSHDVDTDTQYF. The CDR3 bases are TGTGCCAGCAGTCACGACGTGGACACAGATACGCAGTATTTT.

This chain uses TRBV5-1 with TRBJ2-1, with TRBD2 identical over 10 bases. The CDR3 contains 17 residues. Trimming removed 0 bases from V and 3 bases from J; junction bases left unmatched: 6. CDR1 and CDR2 from the germline V gene are SGHRS and YFSETQ. This CDR3 is CASSLVGSGRYYNEQFF. The DNA of the CDR3 is TGCGCCAGCAGCTTGGTAGGTAGCGGGAGGTACTACAATGAGCAGTTCTTC.

This chain connects TRBV11-3 to TRBJ2-7; possibly TRBD1 for D (5 bases). V dropped 5 bases and J dropped 0 bases, with 14 bases sitting between them. This CDR3 contains 15 residues. The germline gives CDR1 SGHNT, CDR2 YENEEA. CDR3 sequence reads: CASSAAGPSSYEQYF. The CDR3 region has the DNA TGTGCCAGCAGCGCGGCAGGGCCCTCCTCCTACGAGCAGTACTTC.

This clonotype appeared a few times. The gene calls are TRBV3-1 and TRBJ1-2; D is unresolved. The CDR3 spans 14 residues. Between the trimmed V and J ends, which lost 4 bases and 4 bases, there was a span of 13 bases. The germline V gene encodes CDR1 LGHDT and CDR2 YNNKEL (reference sequence). CDR3 sequence (DNA): TGTGCCAGCAGCCGAGCGACCGGGCCCTATGGCTACACCTTC. Protein: CASSRATGPYGYTF.

V is TRBV7-2 and J is TRBJ2-1; TRBD2 agrees at 8 bases. The CDR3 covers 15 residues. Per germline, CDR1 SGHTA and CDR2 FQGNSA. V dropped 8 bases and J dropped 0; count of bases not matched to a gene: 6. CDR3 in DNA: TGTGCCAGCGGAAGCGGGACTAGCTCCTACAATGAGCAGTTCTTC. It translates to CASGSGTSSYNEQFF. Supplemented by reference TRBV7-2 and TRBJ2-1, the full variable domain reads GAGVSQSPSNKVTEKGKDVELRCDPISGHTALYWYRQSLGQGLEFLIYFQGNSAPDKSGLPSDRFSAERTGGSVSTLTIQRTQQEDSAVYLCASGSGTSSYNEQFFGPGTRLTVL.

The V gene is TRBV3-1, the J gene TRBJ1-1, with D possibly being TRBD1 (6 bases). V lost 5 bases and J 0 bases, leaving 16 bases between the germline ends. Looked up from germline, CDR1 is LGHDT and CDR2 is YNNKEL (reference sequence). This CDR3 contains 16 residues. CDR3 in DNA: TGTGCCAGCAGCTCTTGGACGGGGGCTTTGAACACTGAAGCTTTCTTT. This gives the protein CASSSWTGALNTEAFF.

This clonotype was detected a few times. The chain is built from TRBV15 and TRBJ1-1; unclear D gene. Germline V gives CDR1 LNHNV, CDR2 YYDKDF (reference sequence). The CDR3 totals 14 residues. Trimming pared 5 bases from V and 0 bases from J, leaving 10 bases between. CDR3 sequence: CATSARTLNTEAFF. The CDR3 coding sequence is TGTGCCACCAGCGCCCGGACTCTGAACACTGAAGCTTTCTTT.

This clonotype was counted between two and nine times. This chain uses TRBV7-3 with TRBJ2-1; 8 nucleotides match TRBD2. Germline CDR1 and CDR2: SGHTA and FQGTGA. V lost 2 bases, J lost 2 bases, and 11 bases stayed unmatched. The CDR3 runs to 18 residues. The CDR3 protein is CASSLGLSGSRAYNEQFF. CDR3 DNA: TGTGCCAGCAGCTTAGGATTGAGCGGGAGTAGGGCCTACAATGAGCAGTTCTTC.